This T cell receptor (beta chain) derives from a study of shared clonotypes between healthy human individuals. Libraries were prepared by immunoSEQ multiplex PCR; TCRdb keeps only in-frame clonotypes and omits some of them. This sample has 2 million to 2.5 million clones, with approximately 96% found just once. The V and J ends lost 4 bases and 0 bases, in that order; junction bases with no gene match: 3. This CDR3 is built from 16 residues. The germline CDR1 and CDR2 sequences are MGHRA and YSYEKL. This TCR was recovered from a man younger than 30 in good health. Specimen: naive CD4+ T cells sorted from blood. Subset of the sample: CD45RA+ positively selected. The chain carries TRBV4-1 and TRBJ2-4; 10 bases align to TRBD1. CDR3 region: CASSPGQGLAKNIQYF. CDR3 in DNA: TGCGCCAGCAGCCCGGGACAGGGGCTAGCCAAAAACATTCAGTACTTC.